The entry that follows covers one T cell receptor beta chain sequence. The data originate from a study of T-cell reconstitution after alpha-beta-depleted transplantation in children. The TCRbeta library incorporated unique molecular identifiers. Using its own MiXCR run on the PCR reads, TCRdb lists one record per CDR3 protein. The sample yields some 600,000 distinct CDR3 sequences, around 16% seen once. This clonotype was sampled from a human donor who donated a stem cell graft to a child with acute myeloid leukemia. The sample consisted of PBMCs from the stem cell graft donor, taken from the stem cell graft.

As DNA, the CDR3 is TGCAGCGGATGGGACTTTGCCACCGAAGCTTTCTTT. The encoded protein is CSGWDFATEAFF. The chain combines TRBV29-1 with TRBJ1-1; maybe TRBD1 (5 bases). V was shortened by 7 bases and J by 8 bases, with 17 bases between the two germline ends. The CDR3 is 12 residues long. Germline-derived CDR1 and CDR2 are SQVTM and ANQGSEA.